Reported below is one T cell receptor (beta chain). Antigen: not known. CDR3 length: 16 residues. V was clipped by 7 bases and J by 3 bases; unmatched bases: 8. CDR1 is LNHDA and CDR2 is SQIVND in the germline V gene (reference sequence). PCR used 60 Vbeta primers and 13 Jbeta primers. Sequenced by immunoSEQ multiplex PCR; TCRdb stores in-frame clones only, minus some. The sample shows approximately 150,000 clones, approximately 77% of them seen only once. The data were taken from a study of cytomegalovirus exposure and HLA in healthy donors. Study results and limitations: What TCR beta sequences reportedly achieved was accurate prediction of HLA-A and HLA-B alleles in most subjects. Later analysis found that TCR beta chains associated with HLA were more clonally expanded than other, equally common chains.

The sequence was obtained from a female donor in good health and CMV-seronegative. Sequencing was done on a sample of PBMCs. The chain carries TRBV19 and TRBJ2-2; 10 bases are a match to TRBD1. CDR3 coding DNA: TGTGCCAGTACCCCGGGACAGGGGATGTACACCGGGGAGCTGTTTTTT. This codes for CASTPGQGMYTGELFF.